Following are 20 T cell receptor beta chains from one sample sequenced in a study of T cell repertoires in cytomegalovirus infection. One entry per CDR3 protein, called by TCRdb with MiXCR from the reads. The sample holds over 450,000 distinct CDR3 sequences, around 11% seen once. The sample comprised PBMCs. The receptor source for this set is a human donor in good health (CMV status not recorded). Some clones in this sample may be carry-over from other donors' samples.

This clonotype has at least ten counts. The CDR3 loop is CATSDRGHEQYF. CDR3 coding DNA: TGTGCCACCTCGGACAGGGGACACGAGCAGTACTTC. J is TRBJ2-7 and V is TRBV28, with TRBD1 matching 9 bases. Germline CDR1 and CDR2: MDHEN and SYDVKM. Trimming took 10 bases from V and 5 from J; bases not matched to a gene: 6. The CDR3 is 12 residues long.

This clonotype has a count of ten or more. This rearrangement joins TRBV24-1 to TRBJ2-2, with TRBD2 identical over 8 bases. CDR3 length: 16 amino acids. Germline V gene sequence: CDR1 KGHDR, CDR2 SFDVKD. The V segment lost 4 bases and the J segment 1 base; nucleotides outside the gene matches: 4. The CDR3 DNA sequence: TGTGCCACCAGTGACCTAAGCGGGGGGAACACCGGGGAGCTGTTTTTT. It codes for CATSDLSGGNTGELFF.

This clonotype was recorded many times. The CDR3 here is CASSTSGTNTDTQYF. CDR3 bases: TGTGCCAGCAGTACTAGCGGGACTAACACAGATACGCAGTATTTT. The V gene is TRBV6-4, the J gene TRBJ2-3, with 10 bases identical to TRBD2. V was clipped by 5 bases and J by 2 bases; unmatched bases: 4. This CDR3 has 15 residues. In germline, CDR1 is MRHNA, CDR2 SNTAGT.

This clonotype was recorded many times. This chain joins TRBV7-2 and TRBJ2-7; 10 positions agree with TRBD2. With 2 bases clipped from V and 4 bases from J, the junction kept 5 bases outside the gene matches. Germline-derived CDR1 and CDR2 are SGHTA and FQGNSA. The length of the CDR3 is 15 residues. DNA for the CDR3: TGTGCCAGCAGCTTACGCCTAGCGGGAGTGTACGAGCAGTACTTC. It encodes CASSLRLAGVYEQYF.

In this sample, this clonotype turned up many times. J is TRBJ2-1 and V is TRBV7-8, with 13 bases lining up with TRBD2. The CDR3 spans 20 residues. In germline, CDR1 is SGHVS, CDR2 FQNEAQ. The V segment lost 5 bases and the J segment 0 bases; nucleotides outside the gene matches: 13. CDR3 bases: TGTGCCAGCAGCCCGAGGACTAGCGGGGGATACTCGAGCTCCTACAATGAGCAGTTCTTC. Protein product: CASSPRTSGGYSSSYNEQFF.

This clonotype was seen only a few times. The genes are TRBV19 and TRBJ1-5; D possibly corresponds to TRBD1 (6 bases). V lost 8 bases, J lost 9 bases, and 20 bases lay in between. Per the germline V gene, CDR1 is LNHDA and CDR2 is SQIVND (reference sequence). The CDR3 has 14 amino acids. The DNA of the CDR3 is TGTGCCAGTGATCGGAAAGGGGGGGATCCGCCCCAGCATTTT. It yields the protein CASDRKGGDPPQHF.

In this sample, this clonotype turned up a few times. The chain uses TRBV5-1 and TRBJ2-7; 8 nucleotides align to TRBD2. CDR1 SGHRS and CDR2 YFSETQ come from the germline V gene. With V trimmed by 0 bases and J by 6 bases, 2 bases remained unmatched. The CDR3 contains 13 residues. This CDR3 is CASSLAGLVEQYF. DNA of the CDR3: TGCGCCAGCAGCTTGGCGGGACTAGTCGAGCAGTACTTC.

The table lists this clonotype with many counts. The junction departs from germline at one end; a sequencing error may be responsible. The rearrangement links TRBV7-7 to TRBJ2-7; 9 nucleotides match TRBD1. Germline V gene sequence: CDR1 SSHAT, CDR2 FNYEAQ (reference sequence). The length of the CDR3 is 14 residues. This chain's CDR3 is CASSSGQGLSEQYF. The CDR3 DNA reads TGTGCTAGCAGCTCGGGACAGGGCTTGAGCGAGCAGTACTTC.

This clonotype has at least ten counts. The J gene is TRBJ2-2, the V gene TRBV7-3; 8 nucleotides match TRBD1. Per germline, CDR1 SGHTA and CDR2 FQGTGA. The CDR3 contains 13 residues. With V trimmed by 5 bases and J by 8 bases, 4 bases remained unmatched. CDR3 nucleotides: TGTGCCAGCAGCGTGGACAGGGTGGGGGAGCTGTTTTTT. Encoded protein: CASSVDRVGELFF.

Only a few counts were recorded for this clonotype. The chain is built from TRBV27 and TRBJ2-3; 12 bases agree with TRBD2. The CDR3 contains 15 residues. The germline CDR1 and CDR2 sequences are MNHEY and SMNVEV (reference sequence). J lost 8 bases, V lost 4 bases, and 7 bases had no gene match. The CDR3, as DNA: TGTGCCAGCAGTTCTAGCGGGAGGGGCCCGCTTACGCAGTATTTT. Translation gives CASSSSGRGPLTQYF.

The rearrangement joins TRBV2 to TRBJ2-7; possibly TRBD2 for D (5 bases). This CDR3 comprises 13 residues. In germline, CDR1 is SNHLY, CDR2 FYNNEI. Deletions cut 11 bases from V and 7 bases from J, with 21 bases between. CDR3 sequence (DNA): TGTGCCGATAATATGAGAGGTACGGGAGAGCAGTACTTC. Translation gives CADNMRGTGEQYF.

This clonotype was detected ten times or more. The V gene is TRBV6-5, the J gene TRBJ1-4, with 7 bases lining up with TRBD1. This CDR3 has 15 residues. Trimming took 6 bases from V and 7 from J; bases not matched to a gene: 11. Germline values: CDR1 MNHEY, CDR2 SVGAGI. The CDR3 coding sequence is TGTGCCAGCAGATCGTCAGGGGGAAGGAGTGAAAAACTGTTTTTT. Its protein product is CASRSSGGRSEKLFF.

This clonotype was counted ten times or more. CDR3 nucleotide sequence: TGTGCCAGCAGCTTGATCACAGTGCAAGAGACCCAGTACTTC. Amino acid sequence: CASSLITVQETQYF. The gene calls are TRBV5-5 and TRBJ2-5; D is unclear. The CDR3 extends over 14 amino acids. Trimming removed 1 base at V and 2 bases at J, with 9 bases between. Germline-derived CDR1 and CDR2 are SGHKS and YYEKEE (reference sequence).

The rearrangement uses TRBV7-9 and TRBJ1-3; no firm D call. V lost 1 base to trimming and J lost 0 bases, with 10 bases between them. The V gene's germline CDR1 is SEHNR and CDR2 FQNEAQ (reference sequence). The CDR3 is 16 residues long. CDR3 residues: CASSLGDNNSGNTIYF. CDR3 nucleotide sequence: TGTGCCAGCAGCTTAGGCGATAATAACTCTGGAAACACCATATATTTT.

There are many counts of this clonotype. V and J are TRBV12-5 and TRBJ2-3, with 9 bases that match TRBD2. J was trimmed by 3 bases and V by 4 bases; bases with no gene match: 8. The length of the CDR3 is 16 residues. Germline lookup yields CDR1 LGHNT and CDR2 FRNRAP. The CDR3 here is CASGSGRGGGTDTQYF. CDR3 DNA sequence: TGTGCTAGTGGTTCCGGGCGGGGGGGCGGAACAGATACGCAGTATTTT.

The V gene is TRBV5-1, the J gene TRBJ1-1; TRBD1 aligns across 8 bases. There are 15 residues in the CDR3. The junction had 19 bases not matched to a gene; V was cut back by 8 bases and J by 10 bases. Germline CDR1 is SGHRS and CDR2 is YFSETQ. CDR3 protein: CARSPGPPDRVGAFF. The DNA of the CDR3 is TGCGCCAGAAGCCCTGGACCTCCGGACAGGGTCGGAGCTTTCTTT.

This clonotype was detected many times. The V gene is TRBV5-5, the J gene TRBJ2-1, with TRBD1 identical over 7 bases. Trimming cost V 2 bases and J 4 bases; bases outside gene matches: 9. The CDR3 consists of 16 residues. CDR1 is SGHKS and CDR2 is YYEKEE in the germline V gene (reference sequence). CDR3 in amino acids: CASSFLQGLHYNEQFF. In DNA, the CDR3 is TGTGCCAGCAGCTTTTTACAGGGGCTCCATTACAATGAGCAGTTCTTC.

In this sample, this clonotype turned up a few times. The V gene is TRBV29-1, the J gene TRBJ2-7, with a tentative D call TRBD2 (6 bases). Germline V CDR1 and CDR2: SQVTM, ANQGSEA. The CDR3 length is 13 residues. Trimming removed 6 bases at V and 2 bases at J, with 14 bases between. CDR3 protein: CSVHRDLAYEQYF. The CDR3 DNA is TGCAGCGTCCACCGGGACTTAGCCTACGAGCAGTACTTC.

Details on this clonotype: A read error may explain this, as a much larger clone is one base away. The CDR3 spells CSVGDSVYGYTF. CDR3 in DNA: TGCAGCGTTGGGGACAGCGTCTATGGCTACACCTTC. The chain is built from TRBV29-1 and TRBJ1-2; 7 nucleotides agree with TRBD1. The CDR3 has 12 residues. Trimming took 4 bases from V and 4 from J; bases not matched to a gene: 3. CDR1 and CDR2 from the germline V gene are SQVTM and ANQGSEA. The full variable domain, in which reference TRBV29-1 and TRBJ1-2 provide the parts outside the CDR3, is SAVISQKPSRDICQRGTSLTIQCQVDSQVTMMFWYRQQPGQSLTLIATANQGSEATYESGFVIDKFPISRPNLTFSTLTVSNMSPEDSSIYLCSVGDSVYGYTFGSGTRLTVV.

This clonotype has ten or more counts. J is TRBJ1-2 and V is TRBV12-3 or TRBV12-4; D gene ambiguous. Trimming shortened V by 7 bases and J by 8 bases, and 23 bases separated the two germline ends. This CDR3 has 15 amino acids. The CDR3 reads CASTERSVWVEGYTF. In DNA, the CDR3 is TGTGCCAGCACCGAGAGATCCGTGTGGGTGGAGGGCTACACCTTC.